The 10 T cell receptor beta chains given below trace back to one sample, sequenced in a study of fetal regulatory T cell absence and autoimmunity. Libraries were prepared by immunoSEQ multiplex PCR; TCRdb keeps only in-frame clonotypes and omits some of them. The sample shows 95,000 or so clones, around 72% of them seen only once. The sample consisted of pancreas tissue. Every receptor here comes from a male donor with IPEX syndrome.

In nucleotides, the CDR3 is TGTGCCAGCAGCTTAGCAAGGGTCCATGAGCAGTTCTTC. Encoded protein: CASSLARVHEQFF. The chain employs TRBV7-9 and TRBJ2-1; no definite D call. V lost 0 bases to trimming and J lost 8 bases, with 8 bases between them. Germline assignment: CDR1 SEHNR and CDR2 FQNEAQ (reference sequence). The CDR3 extends over 13 amino acids.

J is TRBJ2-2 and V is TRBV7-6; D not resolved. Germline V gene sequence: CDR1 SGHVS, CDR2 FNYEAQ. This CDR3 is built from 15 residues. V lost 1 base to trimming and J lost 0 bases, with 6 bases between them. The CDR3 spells CASSLGAPNTGELFF. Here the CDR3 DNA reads TGTGCCAGCAGCTTAGGGGCCCCGAACACCGGGGAGCTGTTTTTT.

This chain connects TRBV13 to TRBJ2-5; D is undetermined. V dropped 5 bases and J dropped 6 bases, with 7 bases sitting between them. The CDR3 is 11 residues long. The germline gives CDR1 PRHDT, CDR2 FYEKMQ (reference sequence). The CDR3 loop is CASSIAQTQYF. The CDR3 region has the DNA TGTGCCAGCAGCATAGCACAGACCCAGTACTTC.

The CDR3 loop is CASSPGTINQPQHF. In DNA form, the CDR3 reads TGTGCCAGCAGCCCCGGGACAATCAATCAGCCCCAGCATTTT. The chain recombines TRBV6-5 with TRBJ1-5; weak D call: TRBD1 (6 bases). Germline values: CDR1 MNHEY, CDR2 SVGAGI. V gave up 6 bases and J gave up 3 bases, with 12 bases separating them. The CDR3 has 14 amino acids.

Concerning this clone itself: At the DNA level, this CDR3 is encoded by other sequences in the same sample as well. DNA of the CDR3: TGTGCCAGCAGTCCTGATAGCAATCAGCCCCAGCATTTT. This codes for CASSPDSNQPQHF. The V call is TRBV11-3, the J call TRBJ1-5; the D is unclear. Germline CDR1 and CDR2: SGHNT and YENEEA. The ends were cut back, 6 bases at V and 0 bases at J, with 6 bases in the middle. The CDR3 consists of 13 residues.

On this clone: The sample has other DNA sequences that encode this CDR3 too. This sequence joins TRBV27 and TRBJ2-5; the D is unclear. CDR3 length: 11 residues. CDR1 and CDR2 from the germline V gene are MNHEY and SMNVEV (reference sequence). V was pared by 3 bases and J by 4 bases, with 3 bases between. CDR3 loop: CASSFAETQYF. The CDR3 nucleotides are TGTGCCAGCAGTTTCGCAGAGACCCAGTACTTC.

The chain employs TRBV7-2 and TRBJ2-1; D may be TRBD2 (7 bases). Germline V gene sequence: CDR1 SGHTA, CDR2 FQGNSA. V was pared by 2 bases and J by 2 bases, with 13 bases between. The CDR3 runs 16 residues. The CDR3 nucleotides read TGTGCCAGCAGCTTATCCGGGGGGCCTGCCTACAATGAGCAGTTCTTC. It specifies CASSLSGGPAYNEQFF.

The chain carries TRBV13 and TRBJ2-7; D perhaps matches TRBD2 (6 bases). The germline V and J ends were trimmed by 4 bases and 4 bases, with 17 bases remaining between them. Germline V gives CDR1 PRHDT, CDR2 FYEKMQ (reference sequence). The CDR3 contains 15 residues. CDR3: CASSSLGGGDYEQYF. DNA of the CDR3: TGTGCCAGCAGCTCTTTGGGGGGAGGCGATTACGAGCAGTACTTC.

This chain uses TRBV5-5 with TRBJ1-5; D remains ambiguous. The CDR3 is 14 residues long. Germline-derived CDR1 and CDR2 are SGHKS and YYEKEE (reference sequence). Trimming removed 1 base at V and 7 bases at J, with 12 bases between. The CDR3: CASSLFLGGQPQHF. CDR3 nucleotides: TGTGCCAGCAGCTTGTTCTTGGGAGGACAGCCCCAGCATTTT.

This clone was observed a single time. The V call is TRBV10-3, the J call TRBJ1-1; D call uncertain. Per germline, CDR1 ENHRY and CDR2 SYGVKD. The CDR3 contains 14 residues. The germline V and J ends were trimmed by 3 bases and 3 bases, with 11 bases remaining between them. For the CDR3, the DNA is TGTGCCATCAGTGAAGGGCGGAGGTACACTGAAGCTTTCTTT. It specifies CAISEGRRYTEAFF.